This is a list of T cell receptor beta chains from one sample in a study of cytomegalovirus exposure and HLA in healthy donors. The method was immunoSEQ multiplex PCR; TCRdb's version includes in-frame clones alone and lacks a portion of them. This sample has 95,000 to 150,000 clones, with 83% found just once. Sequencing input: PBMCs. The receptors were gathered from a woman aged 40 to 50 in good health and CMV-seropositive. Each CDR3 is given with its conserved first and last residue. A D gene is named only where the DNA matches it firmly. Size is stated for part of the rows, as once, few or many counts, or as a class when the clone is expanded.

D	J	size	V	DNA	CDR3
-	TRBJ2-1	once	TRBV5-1	TGCGCCAGCAGCCCCTCTGAGAGTGTCAATGAGCAGTTCTTC	CASSPSESVNEQFF
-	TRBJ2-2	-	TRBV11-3	TGTGCCAGCAGCTTAGATTCGGGGACCGGGGAGCTGTTTTTT	CASSLDSGTGELFF
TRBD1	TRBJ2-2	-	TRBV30	TGTGCCTGGAGTGTGCCGACAGGGGACACCGGGGAGCTGTTTTTT	CAWSVPTGDTGELFF
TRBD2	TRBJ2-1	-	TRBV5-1	TGCGCCAGCAGCTTGGGGACTAGCGGCTACAATGAGCAGTTCTTC	CASSLGTSGYNEQFF
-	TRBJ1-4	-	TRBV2	TGTGCCAGCAGAATCGCTAATGAAAAACTGTTTTTT	CASRIANEKLFF
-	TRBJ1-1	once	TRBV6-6	TGTGCCAGCAGGAGCATTTGGACAAAGAGCACTGAAGCTTTCTTT	CASRSIWTKSTEAFF
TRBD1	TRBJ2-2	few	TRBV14	TGTGCCAGTCGGCCTTTACAGGGGGCAACCGGGGAGCTGTTTTTT	CASRPLQGATGELFF
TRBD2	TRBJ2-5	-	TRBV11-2	TGTGCCAGCAGCCCACTAGCGGGAGAAGGAGAGACCCAGTACTTC	CASSPLAGEGETQYF
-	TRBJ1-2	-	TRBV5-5	TGTGCCAGCAGCTCCGACAGTAACTATGGCTACACCTTC	CASSSDSNYGYTF
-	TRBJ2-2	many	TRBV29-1	TGCAGCGTTGCTCGGGGGAGTGACACCGGGGAGCTGTTTTTT	CSVARGSDTGELFF
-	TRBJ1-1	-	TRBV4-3	TGCGCCAGCAGCCAAGGGAGAGGGACAGAAGCTTTCTTT	CASSQGRGTEAFF
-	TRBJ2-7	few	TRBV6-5	TGTGCCAGCAGTAGGACGGGATCCACCTATTACGAGCAGTACTTC	CASSRTGSTYYEQYF
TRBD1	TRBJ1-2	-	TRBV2	TGTGCCAGCAGTGGGGACAGAACCCACGCCACCTTC	CASSGDRTHATF
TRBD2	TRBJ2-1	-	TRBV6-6	TGTGCCAGCAGTTACTCCCGGACTAGCGGGTGTGAGCAGTTCTTC	CASSYSRTSGCEQFF
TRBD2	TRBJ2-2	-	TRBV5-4	TGTGCCAGCAGCCCGACTAGCGGGAGATCTCACACCGGGGAGCTGTTTTTT	CASSPTSGRSHTGELFF
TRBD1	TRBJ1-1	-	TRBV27	TGTGCCAGCAGTATCGGGGGCAGGGGGCTTATGAACACTGAAGCTTTCTTT	CASSIGGRGLMNTEAFF
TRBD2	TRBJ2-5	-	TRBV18	TGTGCCAGCTCACCCAGGACTAGCGGCCAAGAGACCCAGTACTTC	CASSPRTSGQETQYF
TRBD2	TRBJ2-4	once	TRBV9	TGTGCCAGCAGCGTAGCGGGAGGGGAAAACATTCAGTACTTC	CASSVAGGENIQYF
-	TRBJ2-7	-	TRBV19	TGTGCCAGCCGAGAGGCGGCAAAAGGTTTTTACGAGCAGTACTTC	CASREAAKGFYEQYF
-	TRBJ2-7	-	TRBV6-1	TGTGCCAGCAGTGAAATTGTTGCGCCGTCCTACGAGCAGTACTTC	CASSEIVAPSYEQYF
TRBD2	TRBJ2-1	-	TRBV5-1	TGCGCCAGCAGCTCCAATAGCGGGAGGGGGTCCAATGAGCAGTTCTTC	CASSSNSGRGSNEQFF
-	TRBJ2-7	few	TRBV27	TGTGCCAGCCGGGGTACACTGGGCTCCTACGAGCAGTACTTC	CASRGTLGSYEQYF
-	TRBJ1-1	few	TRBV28	TGTGCCAGCAGCGATCAGGGGAAGAAGACTGAAGCTTTCTTT	CASSDQGKKTEAFF
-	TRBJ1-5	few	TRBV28	TGTGCCAGCATGGCCAAGACATGGACAGCCAATCAGCCCCAGCATTTT	CASMAKTWTANQPQHF
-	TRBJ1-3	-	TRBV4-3	TGCGCCAGCAGCCAAGTAAACTCTGGAAACACCATATATTTT	CASSQVNSGNTIYF
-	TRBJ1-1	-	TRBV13	TGTGCCAGCAGCCCACCCTCCGGGTCCACTGAAGCTTTCTTT	CASSPPSGSTEAFF
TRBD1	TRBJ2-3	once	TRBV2	TGTGCCAGCACGGTCCCGGGACAGGGGGCGGGAGAAGACACAGATACGCAGTATTTT	CASTVPGQGAGEDTDTQYF
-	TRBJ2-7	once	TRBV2	TGTGCCAGCACCGACTCGTACGAGCAGTACTTC	CASTDSYEQYF
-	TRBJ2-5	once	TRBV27	TGTGCCAGCAGCCAGCGTACCCAAGAGACCCAGTACTTC	CASSQRTQETQYF
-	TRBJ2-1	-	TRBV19	TGTGCCAGTAGTTCCAGCTGGAGAGGTGAGCAGTTCTTC	CASSSSWRGEQFF